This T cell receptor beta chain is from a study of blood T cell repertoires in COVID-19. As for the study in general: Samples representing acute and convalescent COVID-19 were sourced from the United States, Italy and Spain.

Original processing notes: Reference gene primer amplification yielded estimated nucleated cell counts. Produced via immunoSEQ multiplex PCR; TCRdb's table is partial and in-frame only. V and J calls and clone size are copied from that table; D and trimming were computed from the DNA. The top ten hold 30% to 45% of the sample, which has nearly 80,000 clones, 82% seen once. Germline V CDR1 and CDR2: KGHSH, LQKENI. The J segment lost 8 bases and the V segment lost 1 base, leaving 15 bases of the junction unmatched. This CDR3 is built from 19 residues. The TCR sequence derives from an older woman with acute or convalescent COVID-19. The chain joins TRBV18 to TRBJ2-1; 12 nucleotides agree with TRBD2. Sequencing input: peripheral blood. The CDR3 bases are TGTGCCAGCTCACCACAAGGACTAGCGGGATCTAGTTGGTATCATGAGCAGTTCTTC. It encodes CASSPQGLAGSSWYHEQFF.